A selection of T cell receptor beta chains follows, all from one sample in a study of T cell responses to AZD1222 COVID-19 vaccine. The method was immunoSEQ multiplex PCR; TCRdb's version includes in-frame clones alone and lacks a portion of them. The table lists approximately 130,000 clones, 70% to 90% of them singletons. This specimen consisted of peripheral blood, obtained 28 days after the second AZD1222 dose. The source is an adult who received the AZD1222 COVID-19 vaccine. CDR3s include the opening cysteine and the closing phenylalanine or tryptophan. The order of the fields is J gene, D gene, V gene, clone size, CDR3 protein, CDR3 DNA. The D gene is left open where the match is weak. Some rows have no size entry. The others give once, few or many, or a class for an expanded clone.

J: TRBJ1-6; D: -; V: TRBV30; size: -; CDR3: CAWRDPGYNSPLHF; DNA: TGTGCCTGGAGGGACCCCGGGTATAATTCACCCCTCCACTTT
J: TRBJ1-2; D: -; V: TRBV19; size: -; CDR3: CASSIRDGYGYTF; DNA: TGTGCCAGTAGTATCCGGGACGGCTATGGCTACACCTTC
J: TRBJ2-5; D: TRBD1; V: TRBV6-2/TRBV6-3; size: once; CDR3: CASSADRAETQYF; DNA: TGTGCCAGCAGTGCGGACAGGGCAGAGACCCAGTACTTC
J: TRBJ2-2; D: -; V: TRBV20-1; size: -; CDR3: CSASERVEAGELFF; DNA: TGCAGTGCTAGTGAGAGGGTAGAAGCCGGGGAGCTGTTTTTT
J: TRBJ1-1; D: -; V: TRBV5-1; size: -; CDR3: CASSFGGTEAFF; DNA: TGCGCCAGCAGCTTTGGAGGAACTGAAGCTTTCTTT
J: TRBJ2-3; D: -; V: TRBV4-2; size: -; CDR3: CASSSGPQDTDTQYF; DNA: TGTGCCAGCAGTAGTGGCCCACAGGACACAGATACGCAGTATTTT
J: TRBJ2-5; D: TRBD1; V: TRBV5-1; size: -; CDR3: CASSLGTGNQETQYF; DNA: TGCGCCAGCAGCTTAGGGACAGGGAACCAAGAGACCCAGTACTTC
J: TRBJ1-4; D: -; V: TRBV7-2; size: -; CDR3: CASSSGGDNEKLFF; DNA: TGTGCCAGCAGCTCCGGTGGGGATAATGAAAAACTGTTTTTT
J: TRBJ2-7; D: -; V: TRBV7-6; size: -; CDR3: CASSAGPNYEQYF; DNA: TGTGCCAGCAGCGCCGGACCCAACTACGAGCAGTACTTC
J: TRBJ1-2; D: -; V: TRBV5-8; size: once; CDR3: CASSLASGGYGYTF; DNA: TGTGCCAGCAGCTTGGCCTCGGGCGGCTATGGCTACACCTTC
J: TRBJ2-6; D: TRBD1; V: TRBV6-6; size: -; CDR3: CASSPQPGQLSGANVLTF; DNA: TGTGCCAGCAGTCCGCAACCGGGACAGCTCTCTGGGGCCAACGTCCTGACTTTC
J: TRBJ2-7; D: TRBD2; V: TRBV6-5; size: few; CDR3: CASPGLAGEQYF; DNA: TGTGCCAGCCCGGGACTAGCGGGCGAGCAGTACTTC
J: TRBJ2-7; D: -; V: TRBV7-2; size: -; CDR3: CASSPAKGTLSYEQYF; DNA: TGTGCCAGCAGCCCGGCCAAGGGGACCCTCTCCTACGAGCAGTACTTC
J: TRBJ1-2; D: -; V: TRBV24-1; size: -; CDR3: CATSDVKMNYGYTF; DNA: TGTGCCACCAGTGACGTCAAGATGAACTATGGCTACACCTTC
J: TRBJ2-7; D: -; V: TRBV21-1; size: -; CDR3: CASSSAGGYEQYF; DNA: TGTGCCAGCAGTTCAGCGGGAGGATACGAGCAGTACTTC
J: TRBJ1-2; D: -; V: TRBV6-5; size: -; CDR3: CASSSPGRDGYTF; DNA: TGTGCCAGCAGTTCTCCGGGACGGGATGGCTACACCTTC
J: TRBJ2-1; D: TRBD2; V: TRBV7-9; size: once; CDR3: CASSLPGLAYNEQFF; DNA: TGTGCCAGCAGCCTCCCGGGACTAGCCTACAATGAGCAGTTCTTC
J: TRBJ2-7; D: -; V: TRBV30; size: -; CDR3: CAWSVDRTYEQYF; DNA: TGTGCCTGGAGTGTCGACCGCACCTACGAGCAGTACTTC
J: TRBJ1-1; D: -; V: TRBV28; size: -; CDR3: CASISGSITEAFF; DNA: TGTGCCAGCATATCCGGGAGTATAACTGAAGCTTTCTTT
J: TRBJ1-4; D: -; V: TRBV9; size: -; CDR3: CASSAGFTEKLFF; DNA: TGTGCCAGCAGCGCAGGATTCACTGAAAAACTGTTTTTT
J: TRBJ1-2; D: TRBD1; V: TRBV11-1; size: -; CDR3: CASSLGQGSNYGYTF; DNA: TGTGCCAGCAGCCTGGGACAGGGGTCTAACTATGGCTACACCTTC
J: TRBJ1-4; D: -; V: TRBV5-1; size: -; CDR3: CASSLGASVTREKLFF; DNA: TGCGCCAGCAGCTTGGGGGCCTCGGTGACGCGAGAAAAACTGTTTTTT
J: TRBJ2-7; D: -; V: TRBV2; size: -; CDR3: CASSDGRGYEQYF; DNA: TGTGCCAGCAGTGATGGCAGGGGCTACGAGCAGTACTTC
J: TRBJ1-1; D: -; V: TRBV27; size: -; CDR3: CASSLSAPRGTEAFF; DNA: TGTGCCAGCAGTTTATCGGCCCCTCGGGGCACTGAAGCTTTCTTT
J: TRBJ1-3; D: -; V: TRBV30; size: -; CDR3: CAWSDRLGNTIYF; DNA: TGTGCCTGGAGCGACAGGTTAGGAAACACCATATATTTT
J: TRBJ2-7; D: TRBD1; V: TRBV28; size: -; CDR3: CAIGTGTIYEQYF; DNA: TGTGCCATAGGGACAGGGACGATCTACGAGCAGTACTTC
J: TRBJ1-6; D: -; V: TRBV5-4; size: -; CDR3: CASSSRGGGDNSPLHF; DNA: TGTGCCAGCAGCTCCCGGGGAGGGGGTGATAATTCACCCCTCCACTTT
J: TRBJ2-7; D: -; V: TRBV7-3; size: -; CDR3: CASSSVGGRSYEQYF; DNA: TGTGCCAGCAGCTCCGTCGGGGGCCGGAGCTACGAGCAGTACTTC
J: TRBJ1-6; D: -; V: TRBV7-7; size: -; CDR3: CASSPRPGLLDHNSPLHF; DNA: TGTGCCAGCAGCCCCAGGCCTGGACTACTAGACCATAATTCACCCCTCCACTTT
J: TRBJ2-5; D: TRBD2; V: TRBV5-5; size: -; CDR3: CASSPPGGGETQYF; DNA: TGTGCCAGCAGCCCCCCGGGAGGGGGAGAGACCCAGTACTTC
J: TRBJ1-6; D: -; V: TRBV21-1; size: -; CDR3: CASSKRGDNSPLHF; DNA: TGTGCCAGCAGCAAAAGGGGTGATAATTCACCCCTCCACTTT
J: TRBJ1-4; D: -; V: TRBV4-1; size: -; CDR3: CASSQDTARFNEKLFF; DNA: TGCGCCAGCAGCCAAGATACGGCGCGTTTTAATGAAAAACTGTTTTTT
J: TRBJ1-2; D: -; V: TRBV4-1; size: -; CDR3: CASSQEARGAHGYTF; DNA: TGCGCCAGCAGCCAAGAAGCGCGGGGGGCGCATGGCTACACCTTC
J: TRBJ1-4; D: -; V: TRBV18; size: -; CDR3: CASSLRTGATNEKLFF; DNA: TGTGCCAGCTCACTACGGACCGGGGCAACTAATGAAAAACTGTTTTTT
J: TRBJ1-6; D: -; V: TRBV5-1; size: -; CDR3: CASSSDFSNSPLHF; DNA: TGCGCCAGCAGCTCGGACTTTAGTAATTCACCCCTCCACTTT
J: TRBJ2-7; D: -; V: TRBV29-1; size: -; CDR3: CSVEGESSYEQYF; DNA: TGCAGCGTTGAAGGGGAAAGCTCCTACGAGCAGTACTTC
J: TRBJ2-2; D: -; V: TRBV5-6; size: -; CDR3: CASSFRGGELFF; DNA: TGTGCCAGCAGCTTCAGGGGAGGGGAGCTGTTTTTT
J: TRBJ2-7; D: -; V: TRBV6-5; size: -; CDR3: CASSYGMGASYEQYF; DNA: TGTGCCAGCAGTTACGGGATGGGGGCTTCCTACGAGCAGTACTTC
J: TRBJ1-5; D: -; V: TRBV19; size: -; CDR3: CASRWDSNQPQHF; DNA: TGTGCCAGTAGGTGGGATAGCAATCAGCCCCAGCATTTT
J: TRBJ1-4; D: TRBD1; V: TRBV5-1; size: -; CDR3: CASSLTGTGNEKLFF; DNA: TGCGCCAGCAGCTTGACCGGGACAGGGAATGAAAAACTGTTTTTT
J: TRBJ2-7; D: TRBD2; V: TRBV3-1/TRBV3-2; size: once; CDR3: CASSQSLAGFYEQYF; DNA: TGTGCCAGCAGCCAGAGTCTAGCGGGATTTTACGAGCAGTACTTC
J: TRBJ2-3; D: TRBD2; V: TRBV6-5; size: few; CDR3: CASRYDGGDTQYF; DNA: TGTGCCAGCAGATACGACGGGGGGGATACGCAGTATTTT
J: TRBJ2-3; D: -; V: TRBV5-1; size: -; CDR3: CASSMGTPDTDTQYF; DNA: TGCGCCAGCAGCATGGGGACTCCCGATACAGATACGCAGTATTTT
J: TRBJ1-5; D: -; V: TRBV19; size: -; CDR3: CASSGKGGYSNQPQHF; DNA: TGTGCCAGTAGTGGAAAGGGGGGATATAGCAATCAGCCCCAGCATTTT
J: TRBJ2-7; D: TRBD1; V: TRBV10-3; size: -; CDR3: CAISDGPGQYYEQYF; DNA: TGTGCCATCAGTGATGGGCCGGGACAGTACTACGAGCAGTACTTC
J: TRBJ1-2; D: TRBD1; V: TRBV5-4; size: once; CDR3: CASSSGTDVNYGYTF; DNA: TGTGCCAGCAGCTCCGGGACAGACGTTAACTATGGCTACACCTTC
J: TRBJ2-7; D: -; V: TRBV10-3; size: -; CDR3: CAISEGGDNYEQYF; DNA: TGTGCCATCAGTGAGGGAGGGGATAATTACGAGCAGTACTTC
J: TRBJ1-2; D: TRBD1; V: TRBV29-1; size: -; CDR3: CSAEGPGGGYGYTF; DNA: TGCAGCGCCGAGGGTCCAGGGGGTGGCTATGGCTACACCTTC
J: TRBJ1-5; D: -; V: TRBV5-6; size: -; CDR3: CASSQGRYNQPQHF; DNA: TGTGCCAGCAGCCAAGGACGGTACAATCAGCCCCAGCATTTT
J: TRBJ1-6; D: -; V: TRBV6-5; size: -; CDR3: CASILGFSYNSPLHF; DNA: TGTGCCAGCATATTAGGGTTTTCCTATAATTCACCCCTCCACTTT
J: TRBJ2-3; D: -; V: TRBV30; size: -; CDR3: CAWSKGRWGQEATQYF; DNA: TGTGCCTGGAGTAAGGGGCGGTGGGGTCAAGAGGCTACGCAGTATTTT